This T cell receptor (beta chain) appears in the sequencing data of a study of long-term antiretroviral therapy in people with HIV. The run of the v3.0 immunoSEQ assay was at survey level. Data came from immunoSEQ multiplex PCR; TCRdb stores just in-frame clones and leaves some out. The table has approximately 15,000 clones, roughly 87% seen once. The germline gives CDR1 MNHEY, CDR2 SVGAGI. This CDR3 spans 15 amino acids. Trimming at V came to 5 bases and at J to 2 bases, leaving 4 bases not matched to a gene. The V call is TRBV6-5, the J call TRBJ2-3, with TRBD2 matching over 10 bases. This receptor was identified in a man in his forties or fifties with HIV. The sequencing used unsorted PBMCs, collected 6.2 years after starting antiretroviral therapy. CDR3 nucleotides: TGTGCCAGCAGTCAACTAGCGGGAACCACAGATACGCAGTATTTT. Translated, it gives CASSQLAGTTDTQYF.